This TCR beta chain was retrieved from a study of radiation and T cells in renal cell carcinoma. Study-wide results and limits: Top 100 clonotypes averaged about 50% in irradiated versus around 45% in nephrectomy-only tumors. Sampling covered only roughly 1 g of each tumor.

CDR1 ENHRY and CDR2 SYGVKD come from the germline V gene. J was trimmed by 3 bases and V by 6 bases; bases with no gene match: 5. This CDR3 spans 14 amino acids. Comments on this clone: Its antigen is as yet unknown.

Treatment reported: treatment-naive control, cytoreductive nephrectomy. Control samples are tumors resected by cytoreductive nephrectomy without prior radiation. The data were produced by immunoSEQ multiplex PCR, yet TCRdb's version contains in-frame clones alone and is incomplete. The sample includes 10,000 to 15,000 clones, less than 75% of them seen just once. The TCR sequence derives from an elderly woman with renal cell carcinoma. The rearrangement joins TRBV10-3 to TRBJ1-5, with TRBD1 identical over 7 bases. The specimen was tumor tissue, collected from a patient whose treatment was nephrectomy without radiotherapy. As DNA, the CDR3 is TGTGCCATCAGCACAGGGGCGGACAATCAGCCCCAGCATTTT. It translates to CAISTGADNQPQHF.